The 30 T cell receptor beta chains below come from one sample, sequenced in a study of T cells in Graves' hyperthyroidism and ophthalmopathy. What was amplified from RNA transcripts were TCR beta CDR3 regions. Primed by the HTBI set, a first-round RT-PCR was run on the TCR CDR3. TCRdb re-derived calls from the multiplex PCR reads in MiXCR, one entry per CDR3 protein. Here the sample spans under 800,000 distinct CDR3 sequences, roughly 15% being singletons. Material for sequencing was blood. All receptors derive from a woman aged 18 to 35 with Graves' hyperthyroidism.

There are many counts of this clonotype. This rearrangement joins TRBV27 to TRBJ1-1; D ambiguous. The CDR3 is 16 residues long. The germline CDR1 and CDR2 sequences are MNHEY and SMNVEV (reference sequence). V dropped 0 bases and J dropped 0 bases, with 11 bases sitting between them. CDR3 sequence: CASSLSWLTMNTEAFF. In nucleotides, the CDR3 is TGTGCCAGCAGTTTATCGTGGCTCACAATGAACACTGAAGCTTTCTTT.

This clonotype was counted many times. This chain uses TRBV6-2 or TRBV6-3 with TRBJ2-5; D not resolved. The germline gives CDR1 MNHEY, CDR2 SVGEGT. This CDR3 has 14 residues. Trimming removed 4 bases from V and 5 bases from J, with 14 bases in between. This CDR3 is CASSLLEIGETQYF. The CDR3 nucleotides read TGTGCCAGCAGTTTACTGGAGATCGGTGAGACCCAGTACTTC.

This clonotype appeared a few times. The V gene is TRBV19, the J gene TRBJ2-2; D possibly uses TRBD1 or TRBD2 (6 bases each). The V end was cut by 6 bases, the J end by 6 bases, with 11 bases between. The CDR3 is made up of 13 amino acids. Germline-derived CDR1 and CDR2 are LNHDA and SQIVND (reference sequence). CDR3 amino acids: CASRGGFAGELFF. The CDR3 nucleotides are TGTGCCAGTAGAGGGGGGTTTGCCGGGGAGCTGTTTTTT.

The CDR3 spells CASSIGATGQPQHF. CDR3 nucleotide sequence: TGTGCCAGTAGTATCGGGGCCACGGGACAGCCCCAGCATTTT. The V call is TRBV19, the J call TRBJ1-5, with D tentatively TRBD1 (5 bases). V was shortened by 3 bases and J by 7 bases, with 13 bases between the two germline ends. The V gene's germline CDR1 is LNHDA and CDR2 SQIVND (reference sequence). The CDR3 is 14 amino acids.

The chain uses TRBV9 and TRBJ2-3; the D gene is possibly TRBD1 (5 bases). The V end was cut by 0 bases, the J end by 6 bases, with 11 bases between. This CDR3 has 14 residues. The germline V gene encodes CDR1 SGDLS and CDR2 YYNGEE. CDR3 loop: CASSVVGAGDTQYF. CDR3 sequence (DNA): TGTGCCAGCAGCGTAGTAGGGGCAGGGGATACGCAGTATTTT. The full variable domain, rest sourced from reference TRBV9 and TRBJ2-3, is DSGVTQTPKHLITATGQRVTLRCSPRSGDLSVYWYQQSLDQGLQFLIQYYNGEERAKGNILERFSAQQFPDLHSELNLSSLELGDSALYFCASSVVGAGDTQYFGPGTRLTVL.

This clonotype was observed a few times. This chain uses TRBV12-5 with TRBJ2-1; D might be TRBD2 (5 bases). Germline V gene data show CDR1 as LGHNT and CDR2 as FRNRAP. The V end lost 1 base, the J end lost 5 bases, and 6 bases lay between the germline ends. The CDR3 consists of 13 residues. The CDR3 reads CASGLAGNNEQFF. CDR3 bases: TGTGCTAGTGGTTTGGCGGGGAACAATGAGCAGTTCTTC.

Only a few counts were recorded for this clonotype. The genes are TRBV5-1 and TRBJ2-2; 10 positions agree with TRBD1. The CDR3 is made up of 17 amino acids. Germline V gene lookup returns CDR1 SGHRS and CDR2 YFSETQ. V shed 2 bases and J 4 bases; nucleotides not matched to a gene: 8. CDR3 loop: CASSLPPGQGFTGELFF. Written as DNA, the CDR3 is TGCGCCAGCAGCTTACCCCCGGGACAGGGGTTCACCGGGGAGCTGTTTTTT.

This clonotype was observed many times. The chain uses TRBV29-1 and TRBJ2-7; D call uncertain. CDR1 SQVTM and CDR2 ANQGSEA come from the germline V gene. The CDR3 has 13 residues. The V gene lost 6 bases and the J gene lost 0 bases, with 12 bases spanning the gap. CDR3 sequence reads: CSVVTASSYEQYF. The CDR3 nucleotides are TGCAGCGTGGTGACGGCGAGCTCCTACGAGCAGTACTTC.

The V gene is TRBV15, the J gene TRBJ2-3; 8 bases are a match to TRBD2. The germline V gene encodes CDR1 LNHNV and CDR2 YYDKDF (reference sequence). The CDR3 loop spans 15 amino acids. The J segment lost 5 bases and the V segment lost 5 bases, leaving 9 bases of the junction unmatched. The CDR3 sequence is CATSQGGLAIDTQYF. The CDR3 nucleotides read TGTGCCACCAGCCAGGGCGGACTAGCAATAGATACGCAGTATTTT. The full variable domain, rest sourced from reference TRBV15 and TRBJ2-3, is DAMVIQNPRYQVTQFGKPVTLSCSQTLNHNVMYWYQQKSSQAPKLLFHYYDKDFNNEADTPDNFQSRRPNTSFCFLDIRSPGLGDTAMYLCATSQGGLAIDTQYFGPGTRLTVL.

Here the CDR3 DNA reads TGCAGTGCTCAGAGTAACCGGGACAGGGGGCCCGGGGAGCTGTTTTTT. It codes for CSAQSNRDRGPGELFF. V and J are TRBV20-1 and TRBJ2-2, with TRBD1 identical over 12 bases. Germline CDR1 reads DFQATT; CDR2 reads SNEGSKA (reference sequence). V shed 5 bases and J 6 bases; nucleotides not matched to a gene: 10. This CDR3 comprises 16 residues.

Ten or more counts support this clonotype. The chain couples TRBV28 to TRBJ2-7, with a tentative D call TRBD2 (5 bases). Trimming shortened V by 4 bases and J by 2 bases, and 15 bases separated the two germline ends. The germline V gene has CDR1 MDHEN and CDR2 SYDVKM. This CDR3 has 15 residues. The CDR3 here is CASSSSRGFTYEQYF. In nucleotides, the CDR3 is TGTGCCAGCAGTTCATCGCGAGGGTTCACCTACGAGCAGTACTTC.

This chain joins TRBV19 and TRBJ1-5, with D maybe TRBD1 (5 bases). V shed 5 bases and J shed 3 bases, with 17 bases lying between them. The CDR3 totals 16 residues. From germline, CDR1 is LNHDA and CDR2 SQIVND (reference sequence). The CDR3 protein is CASSVRSGLNNQPQHF. The CDR3 DNA reads as TGTGCCAGTAGTGTAAGGTCGGGACTGAACAATCAGCCCCAGCATTTT.

This clonotype was counted many times. The chain recombines TRBV2 with TRBJ1-5; D unclear. V lost 7 bases to trimming and J lost 9 bases, with 22 bases between them. CDR1 and CDR2 (germline): SNHLY, FYNNEI. The length of the CDR3 is 15 residues. CDR3 nucleotides: TGTGCCAGCATCGTGAGTGCAGGAGCCAAAGGGCCCCAGCATTTT. Translated: CASIVSAGAKGPQHF.

This rearrangement joins TRBV7-9 to TRBJ2-5; D uncertain. The ends were cut back, 6 bases at V and 1 base at J, with 9 bases in the middle. Germline CDR1 SEHNR, CDR2 FQNEAQ (reference sequence). CDR3 length equals 13 residues. CDR3 region: CASSEWGQETQYF. In DNA, the CDR3 is TGTGCCAGCAGTGAGTGGGGCCAAGAGACCCAGTACTTC.

This clonotype was recorded a few times. The chain is built from TRBV28 and TRBJ1-4; 11 bases match TRBD1. CDR1 and CDR2 from the germline V gene are MDHEN and SYDVKM. The CDR3 length is 18 residues. V lost 2 bases, J lost 8 bases, and 13 bases stayed unmatched. CDR3 sequence: CASSLPGQGALLREKLFF. Written as DNA, the CDR3 is TGTGCCAGCAGTTTACCCGGACAGGGGGCGCTCCTTCGGGAAAAACTGTTTTTT.

The V gene is TRBV20-1, the J gene TRBJ2-5, with TRBD2 identical over 14 bases. CDR1 and CDR2 (germline): DFQATT, SNEGSKA (reference sequence). Germline trimming cut 5 bases from V and 2 bases from J; bases unmatched to any gene: 10. This CDR3 is 17 amino acids long. CDR3 nucleotide sequence: TGCAGTGCTCCCCAGGGGACTAGCGGGAGTTATCAAGAGACCCAGTACTTC. Translating gives CSAPQGTSGSYQETQYF.

V gene TRBV7-9 combines with J gene TRBJ1-1; D is undetermined. The CDR3 has 13 amino acids. Germline V lookup: CDR1 SEHNR, CDR2 FQNEAQ (reference sequence). Trimming pared 2 bases from V and 6 bases from J, leaving 10 bases between. CDR3 DNA: TGTGCCAGCAGCTTAAGGGCAGATGCTGAAGCTTTCTTT. Protein: CASSLRADAEAFF. Using reference TRBV7-9 and TRBJ1-1 for the parts outside the CDR3, the full variable domain is DTGVSQNPRHKITKRGQNVTFRCDPISEHNRLYWYRQTLGQGPEFLTYFQNEAQLEKSRLLSDRFSAERPKGSFSTLEIQRTEQGDSAMYLCASSLRADAEAFFGQGTRLTVV.

This clonotype was counted a few times. The rearrangement joins TRBV2 to TRBJ1-4, with unresolved D. The CDR3 contains 15 residues. Germline CDR1 is SNHLY and CDR2 is FYNNEI. With 2 bases removed from V and 8 bases from J, the gap between germline ends came to 15 bases. CDR3 sequence (DNA): TGTGCCAGCAGTGAATCCGGCCGACGACGAGAAAAACTGTTTTTT. It translates to CASSESGRRREKLFF.

This clonotype has a handful of counts. The CDR3 DNA sequence: TGCAGCGTTGAAGCTAGGGGGACCCAGTACTTC. Translation: CSVEARGTQYF. This chain connects TRBV29-1 to TRBJ2-5, with D perhaps matching TRBD1 (5 bases). Germline V CDR1 and CDR2: SQVTM, ANQGSEA. This CDR3 spans 11 amino acids. V gave up 1 base and J gave up 7 bases, with 7 bases separating them.

This clonotype has just a few counts. The rearrangement uses TRBV12-3 or TRBV12-4 and TRBJ1-2; no clear D gene. The CDR3 covers 11 residues. The V gene lost 5 bases and the J gene lost 6 bases, with 7 bases spanning the gap. In nucleotides, the CDR3 is TGTGCCAGCAGTCGAGCGCATGGCTACACCTTC. It codes for CASSRAHGYTF.

Notes on this clonotype: This may be a read error, as it is one base from a much larger clone. The CDR3 coding sequence is TGCAGTGCTAGAGAACCGCTTAATTCGGAAAAACTGTTTTTT. It encodes CSAREPLNSEKLFF. This sequence joins TRBV20-1 and TRBJ1-4; D not certain. Looked up from germline, CDR1 is DFQATT and CDR2 is SNEGSKA (reference sequence). V lost 0 bases and J lost 8, with 13 bases in between. The CDR3 loop spans 14 amino acids.

Turning to this clonotype: In this CDR3 the conserved last residue, phenylalanine or tryptophan, is missing, so a read error is likely. CDR3 amino acids: CASRPWASRNEKLFS. The CDR3 DNA reads TGTGCCAGCAGGCCCTGGGCCTCCCGTAATGAAAAACTGTTTTCT. The genes are TRBV27 and TRBJ1-4, with D unclear. The CDR3 sequence is 15 residues long. Per the germline V gene, CDR1 is MNHEY and CDR2 is SMNVEV (reference sequence). Trimming removed 6 bases from V and 4 bases from J, with 15 bases in between.

This clonotype appeared many times. V gene TRBV6-1 combines with J gene TRBJ1-1, with a possible D match to TRBD1 (6 bases). CDR1 is MNHNS and CDR2 is SASEGT in the germline V gene. V lost 4 bases and J 4 bases, leaving 10 bases between the germline ends. The CDR3 has 13 amino acids. Here the CDR3 DNA reads TGTGCCAGCAGTGTCACCAGGGGCACTGAAGCTTTCTTT. This sequence encodes CASSVTRGTEAFF.

The chain recombines TRBV24-1 with TRBJ2-3, with 14 positions matching TRBD2. The CDR3 sequence is 17 residues long. V shed 4 bases, J shed 0 bases, and the junction held 2 bases outside the gene matches. Germline V gene sequence: CDR1 KGHDR, CDR2 SFDVKD. The CDR3 loop reads CATSDRTSGRSTDTQYF. The CDR3, as DNA: TGTGCCACCAGTGACCGGACTAGCGGGAGGAGCACAGATACGCAGTATTTT.

In this sample, this clonotype turned up a few times. The rearrangement uses TRBV30 and TRBJ1-5; D ambiguous. V was trimmed by 3 bases and J by 2 bases, leaving 5 bases between them. The CDR3 is 12 residues long. Germline CDR1 and CDR2: GTSNPN and SVGIG (reference sequence). The CDR3: CAWSQGNQPQHF. In nucleotides, the CDR3 is TGTGCCTGGAGCCAGGGCAATCAGCCCCAGCATTTT.

The rearrangement uses TRBV7-9 and TRBJ1-3; no clear D. The germline V gene encodes CDR1 SEHNR and CDR2 FQNEAQ (reference sequence). V was pared by 5 bases and J by 0 bases, with 14 bases between. The CDR3 length is 16 residues. As DNA, the CDR3 is TGTGCCAGCAGCCCGTCTCTGGGTCTCTCTGGAAACACCATATATTTT. Protein product: CASSPSLGLSGNTIYF.

This clonotype has just a few counts. The rearrangement joins TRBV6-6 to TRBJ1-1; no firm D call. V lost 0 bases and J lost 3, with 8 bases in between. Germline-derived CDR1 and CDR2 are MNHNY and SVGAGI (reference sequence). This CDR3 region has 14 residues. The CDR3, as DNA: TGTGCCAGCAGTTACTCGGTCAGAGACACTGAAGCTTTCTTT. It codes for CASSYSVRDTEAFF.

This clonotype has at least ten counts. The V and J genes are TRBV30 and TRBJ2-1; the match to TRBD2 covers 10 bases. Germline loops: CDR1 GTSNPN, CDR2 SVGIG (reference sequence). V dropped 2 bases and J dropped 4; count of bases not matched to a gene: 5. The CDR3 totals 15 residues. In DNA, the CDR3 is TGTGCCTGGAGTTTCGGGACTAGCGTATACAATGAGCAGTTCTTC. It codes for CAWSFGTSVYNEQFF.

The rearrangement joins TRBV27 to TRBJ2-6; 14 bases map to TRBD2. CDR1 is MNHEY, CDR2 SMNVEV, per germline (reference sequence). The CDR3 length is 16 residues. Trimming took 9 bases from V and 3 from J; bases not matched to a gene: 4. The CDR3, as DNA: TGTGCCAGATCGGGACTAGCGGGAGATGGGGCCAACGTCCTGACTTTC. As protein: CARSGLAGDGANVLTF.

This clonotype was counted many times. The chain carries TRBV6-1 and TRBJ2-1; the D gene is possibly TRBD1 (7 bases). The CDR3 consists of 15 residues. Germline CDR1 reads MNHNS; CDR2 reads SASEGT. Trimming took 6 bases from V and 2 from J, leaving 14 bases between them. The CDR3: CASRIQGTPYNEQFF. The DNA of the CDR3 is TGTGCCAGCAGAATACAGGGGACTCCCTACAATGAGCAGTTCTTC.